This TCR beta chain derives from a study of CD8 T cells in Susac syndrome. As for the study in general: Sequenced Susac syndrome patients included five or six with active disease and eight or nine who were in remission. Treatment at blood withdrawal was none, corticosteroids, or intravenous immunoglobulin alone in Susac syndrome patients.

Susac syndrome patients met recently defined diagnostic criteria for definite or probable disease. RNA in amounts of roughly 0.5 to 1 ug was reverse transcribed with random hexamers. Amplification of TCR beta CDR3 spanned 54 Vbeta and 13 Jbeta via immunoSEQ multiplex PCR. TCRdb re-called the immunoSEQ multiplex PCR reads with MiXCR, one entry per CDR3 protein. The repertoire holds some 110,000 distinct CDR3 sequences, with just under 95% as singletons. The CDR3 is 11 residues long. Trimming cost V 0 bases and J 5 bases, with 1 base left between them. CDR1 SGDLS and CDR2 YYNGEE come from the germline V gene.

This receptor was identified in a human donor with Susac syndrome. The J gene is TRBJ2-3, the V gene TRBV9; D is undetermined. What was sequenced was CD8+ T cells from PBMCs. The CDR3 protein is CASSVGDTQYF. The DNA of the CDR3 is TGTGCCAGCAGCGTAGGAGATACGCAGTATTTT.